This TCR beta chain was sequenced for a study of blood T cells in healthy people across ages. Study background: Through template switching, about one barcoded beta molecule was captured per two T cells, as measured in model experiments.

CDR3 length: 18 residues. Germline V CDR1 and CDR2: GTSNPN, SVGIG (reference sequence). A second about 6 to 12 cycle PCR used barcoded and J-beta primers. TCRdb processed the 5' RACE reads anew with MiXCR; each CDR3 protein has one entry. This sample yields hundreds of thousands of distinct CDR3 sequences, of which about 21% are seen a single time; under 4% belongs to the top ten. About this clonotype itself: Its ends do not fully match the called genes, so a read error is possible.

This chain uses TRBV30 with TRBJ1-3, with 11 bases identical to TRBD1. This TCR was recovered from an older man in good health. The sample consisted of blood. The CDR3 sequence is CAWRSGTGGIGGGNTMYF. CDR3 sequence (DNA): TGTGCCTGGAGGTCCGGGACAGGGGGGATCGGCGGTGGAAACACCATGTATTTT.